Presented here are 10 T cell receptor beta chains from one specimen sequenced in a study of radiotherapy plus CTLA-4 blockade in lung cancer. Sequencing was performed with immunoSEQ multiplex PCR; in TCRdb, only in-frame clones are kept and a portion is missing. The table shows roughly 88,000 clones, with 83% occurring only once. This specimen consisted of peripheral blood, obtained from a patient treated with radiotherapy plus ipilimumab. Every receptor here comes from a human donor with non-small cell lung cancer who had stable disease on radiotherapy plus ipilimumab.

The chain couples TRBV28 to TRBJ2-1, with D perhaps TRBD2 (6 bases). This CDR3 contains 15 residues. The germline V gene encodes CDR1 MDHEN and CDR2 SYDVKM. Trimming cost V 4 bases and J 10 bases, with 20 bases left between them. CDR3 in DNA: TGTGCCAGCAGTTCTAGCGTCCTCCCACTAGTCGAGCAGTTCTTC. It codes for CASSSSVLPLVEQFF.

The chain has TRBV29-1 and TRBJ1-2; 9 nucleotides agree with TRBD1. With 7 bases clipped from V and 8 bases from J, the junction kept 8 bases outside the gene matches. This CDR3 is 12 amino acids long. Germline CDR1 is SQVTM and CDR2 is ANQGSEA. DNA for the CDR3: TGCAGCGGGGGGGACAGGGATGGAGGCTACACCTTC. As protein: CSGGDRDGGYTF. Looking up the rest from reference TRBV29-1 and TRBJ1-2 gives the full variable domain: SAVISQKPSRDICQRGTSLTIQCQVDSQVTMMFWYRQQPGQSLTLIATANQGSEATYESGFVIDKFPISRPNLTFSTLTVSNMSPEDSSIYLCSGGDRDGGYTFGSGTRLTVV.

The CDR3 coding sequence is TGTGCCACCAGTCTGACTAGCGGGTCCTACAATGAGCAGTTCTTC. Protein sequence: CATSLTSGSYNEQFF. The chain links TRBV15 to TRBJ2-1; 10 bases map to TRBD2. J gave up 1 base and V 6 bases, and 3 bases lay outside the gene matches. Per germline, CDR1 LNHNV and CDR2 YYDKDF (reference sequence). CDR3 length equals 15 residues.

The genes are TRBV6-6 and TRBJ1-5, with 7 bases identical to TRBD1. This CDR3 has 15 residues. Germline CDR1 and CDR2: MNHNY and SVGAGI (reference sequence). Trimming took 2 bases from V and 3 from J; bases not matched to a gene: 4. DNA for the CDR3: TGTGCCAGCAGTTACCGGGACAGATTCAATCAGCCCCAGCATTTT. It is translated as CASSYRDRFNQPQHF.

J is TRBJ1-1 and V is TRBV19, with D possibly TRBD1 on 5 matching bases. V lost 1 base and J lost 7, with 10 bases in between. The CDR3 length is 13 residues. Germline CDR1 and CDR2: LNHDA and SQIVND (reference sequence). Here the CDR3 DNA reads TGTGCCAGTAGTATAGCCCAGACAGATGAAGCTTTCTTT. As protein: CASSIAQTDEAFF.

The chain links TRBV27 to TRBJ1-5; 7 bases line up with TRBD1. The length of the CDR3 is 15 residues. CDR1 MNHEY and CDR2 SMNVEV come from the germline V gene (reference sequence). The V gene end was trimmed by 0 bases and the J gene end by 5 bases; junction bases not matched to a gene: 4. The CDR3 DNA reads TGTGCCAGCAGTTTATCCCGGGACAGATATCAGCCCCAGCATTTT. Protein: CASSLSRDRYQPQHF.

In DNA form, the CDR3 reads TGTGCCTGGAGTGTTGGCCGAAACTATGGCTACACCTTC. The encoded protein is CAWSVGRNYGYTF. The chain joins TRBV30 to TRBJ1-2; no clear D. Germline assignment: CDR1 GTSNPN and CDR2 SVGIG (reference sequence). V was trimmed by 0 bases and J by 2 bases, leaving 7 bases between them. CDR3 size: 13 residues.

This clone occurred once. The rearrangement links TRBV19 to TRBJ2-1, with 13 nucleotides matching TRBD2. Germline V gene data show CDR1 as LNHDA and CDR2 as SQIVND (reference sequence). This CDR3 region has 16 residues. The trim removed 2 bases at V and 12 bases at J, leaving 10 bases unmatched. In DNA, the CDR3 is TGTGCCAGTAGTATATTAATGGGACTAGCGGGGCAGGTGCAGTTCTTC. Residues: CASSILMGLAGQVQFF.

The chain employs TRBV7-3 and TRBJ1-1; D unresolved. From germline, CDR1 is SGHTA and CDR2 FQGTGA. The germline V and J ends were trimmed by 2 bases and 1 base, with 5 bases remaining between them. The CDR3 extends over 13 amino acids. The CDR3 here is CASSLVGNTEAFF. The CDR3 region has the DNA TGTGCCAGCAGCTTAGTCGGGAACACTGAAGCTTTCTTT.

The chain joins TRBV18 to TRBJ1-4; D call uncertain. The CDR3 spans 15 residues. V gave up 3 bases and J gave up 6 bases, with 14 bases separating them. Looked up from germline, CDR1 is KGHSH and CDR2 is LQKENI. In DNA form, the CDR3 reads TGTGCCAGCTCACCTAGGAGGCAACGGGATGAAAAACTGTTTTTT. It encodes CASSPRRQRDEKLFF.